The 27 T cell receptor beta chains listed next were all sequenced from one sample in a study of monozygotic twins with inflammatory bowel disease. TCRdb reworked the 5' RACE reads into one entry per CDR3 protein, no DNA. Recorded for this sample: some 300,000 distinct CDR3 sequences. The specimen was blood. The origin of the receptors is a human donor with ulcerative colitis or Crohn's disease, or a healthy co-twin of an affected twin (not recorded which).

The chain carries TRBV2 and TRBJ2-2. CDR1 and CDR2 (germline): SNHLY, FYNNEI. There are 15 residues in the CDR3. The CDR3 here is CASSPIRPGTGELFF.

This rearrangement joins TRBV12-3 or TRBV12-4 to TRBJ2-7; the D call of TRBD2 rests on TCRdb alone, since no DNA is present to check it. This CDR3 spans 15 amino acids. This CDR3 reads CASSLGAGPPYEQYF.

The chain links TRBV6-2 or TRBV6-3 to TRBJ2-1; absent DNA, TCRdb's TRBD1 call cannot be checked. CDR3 length equals 17 residues. CDR1 is MNHEY and CDR2 is SVGEGT in the germline V gene. The CDR3 spells CASRQNRWGNPYNEQFF.

The chain's CDR3 is CAISTRENGDEQFF. The V gene is TRBV10-3, the J gene TRBJ2-1; lacking DNA, the TRBD1 call made by TCRdb goes unchecked. Germline CDR1 reads ENHRY; CDR2 reads SYGVKD. This CDR3 has 14 amino acids.

CDR3: CSARGGSVDSPLHF. This chain connects TRBV20-1 to TRBJ1-6. The CDR3 totals 14 residues. Per germline, CDR1 DFQATT and CDR2 SNEGSKA (reference sequence).

This rearrangement joins TRBV29-1 to TRBJ2-4; the TCRdb D gene call, TRBD1, has no DNA to confirm it. The CDR3 loop spans 11 amino acids. The germline gives CDR1 SQVTM, CDR2 ANQGSEA. This CDR3 is CSGVTDRAMYF.

V is TRBV24-1 and J is TRBJ2-7; TCRdb names TRBD2, which stays unverified in the absence of DNA. Germline V gene sequence: CDR1 KGHDR, CDR2 SFDVKD. This CDR3 is 13 amino acids long. Here the CDR3 reads CATSDLAGNEQYF.

V is TRBV7-2 and J is TRBJ1-2; lacking DNA, the TRBD1 call made by TCRdb goes unchecked. Germline V CDR1 and CDR2: SGHTA, FQGNSA. The CDR3 is 16 amino acids. CDR3 sequence: CASSLGPGALNYGYTF.

This chain joins TRBV7-2 and TRBJ1-5. This CDR3 spans 15 amino acids. Germline lookup yields CDR1 SGHTA and CDR2 FQGNSA. This CDR3 is CASSLGLSSNQPQHF.

The gene calls are TRBV6-1 and TRBJ1-1; with no DNA, the TCRdb D assignment of TRBD1 cannot be verified. The CDR3 is 14 residues long. The germline CDR1 and CDR2 sequences are MNHNS and SASEGT. CDR3 sequence reads: CASSDIRGTAEAFF.

The chain has TRBV7-2 and TRBJ2-5; TCRdb names TRBD1, which stays unverified in the absence of DNA. Looked up from germline, CDR1 is SGHTA and CDR2 is FQGNSA. This CDR3 is built from 16 residues. The CDR3 sequence is CASSPGTVVAGETQYF.

V is TRBV3-1 and J is TRBJ2-1; the D call from TCRdb, TRBD1, cannot be confirmed without DNA. The CDR3 spans 13 residues. In germline, CDR1 is LGHDT, CDR2 YNNKEL (reference sequence). CDR3 protein: CASSANGGTEQFF.

The rearrangement uses TRBV6-1 and TRBJ2-2. This CDR3 has 16 residues. In germline, CDR1 is MNHNS, CDR2 SASEGT. The CDR3: CASSLDRVGNTGELFF.

This chain links TRBV20-1 with TRBJ1-2; without DNA, the TCRdb call of TRBD1 cannot be checked. CDR1 is DFQATT and CDR2 is SNEGSKA in the germline V gene (reference sequence). The CDR3 totals 13 residues. CDR3 amino acids: CSAGTGVNYGYTF.

The rearrangement uses TRBV18 and TRBJ2-2; TCRdb reports TRBD1, a call that lacks DNA to check it against. The CDR3 runs 16 residues. The V gene's germline CDR1 is KGHSH and CDR2 LQKENI. The CDR3 sequence is CASSPPQGQNTGELFF.

The V call is TRBV12-3 or TRBV12-4, the J call TRBJ1-5; TCRdb's assignment of TRBD1 cannot be checked, as there is no DNA. There are 12 residues in the CDR3. The CDR3 here is CASSLAGVPQHF.

This chain connects TRBV28 to TRBJ2-7; TCRdb reports TRBD2, a call that lacks DNA to check it against. In germline, CDR1 is MDHEN, CDR2 SYDVKM. This CDR3 has 16 residues. CDR3 region: CASSPRLALGVYEQYF.

The chain is built from TRBV7-9 and TRBJ2-5; TCRdb reports TRBD1, a call that lacks DNA to check it against. CDR1 and CDR2 from the germline V gene are SEHNR and FQNEAQ (reference sequence). This CDR3 region has 16 residues. CDR3 sequence: CASTPQATLRGETQYF.

This chain joins TRBV5-1 and TRBJ1-1. CDR1 is SGHRS, CDR2 YFSETQ, per germline. The CDR3 spans 14 residues. CDR3 residues: CASSLLGANTEAFF.

This sequence joins TRBV5-6 and TRBJ1-5; the TCRdb D gene call, TRBD1, has no DNA to confirm it. In germline, CDR1 is SGHDT, CDR2 YYEEEE. This CDR3 is built from 18 residues. CDR3 sequence reads: CASSALKGGQSSNQPQHF.

This chain joins TRBV6-5 and TRBJ2-2. Germline lookup yields CDR1 MNHEY and CDR2 SVGAGI. This CDR3 contains 15 residues. CDR3 sequence reads: CASSYVLANTGELFF.

The V call is TRBV11-2, the J call TRBJ2-4; TCRdb names TRBD2, which stays unverified in the absence of DNA. This CDR3 region has 18 residues. Germline-derived CDR1 and CDR2 are SGHAT and FQNNGV. This chain's CDR3 is CASSLDPFRGPAGNIQYF.

This chain connects TRBV19 to TRBJ2-3; the TRBD2 assignment by TCRdb is unverifiable without DNA. The CDR3 runs 20 residues. Germline values: CDR1 LNHDA, CDR2 SQIVND (reference sequence). The chain's CDR3 is CASSRSPLAGDGRVTDTQYF.

The CDR3 region is CASSRNSRVSNQPQHF. The V and J genes are TRBV12-3 or TRBV12-4 and TRBJ1-5; TCRdb reports TRBD1, a call that lacks DNA to check it against. There are 16 residues in the CDR3.

V and J are TRBV7-9 and TRBJ2-7; TCRdb designates TRBD1, a call that cannot be tested without DNA. CDR1 is SEHNR, CDR2 FQNEAQ, per germline (reference sequence). The CDR3 has 15 amino acids. CDR3: CASSGGTGITYEQYF.

This chain links TRBV4-2 with TRBJ2-1; lacking DNA, the TRBD1 call made by TCRdb goes unchecked. CDR3 length equals 13 residues. Per germline, CDR1 LGHNA and CDR2 YNFKEQ. Here the CDR3 reads CASSQDPGNEQFF.

The gene calls are TRBV4-2 and TRBJ2-1; without DNA, the TCRdb call of TRBD2 cannot be checked. This CDR3 contains 16 residues. Germline V gene sequence: CDR1 LGHNA, CDR2 YNFKEQ. CDR3 region: CASSQGWRAPYNEQFF.